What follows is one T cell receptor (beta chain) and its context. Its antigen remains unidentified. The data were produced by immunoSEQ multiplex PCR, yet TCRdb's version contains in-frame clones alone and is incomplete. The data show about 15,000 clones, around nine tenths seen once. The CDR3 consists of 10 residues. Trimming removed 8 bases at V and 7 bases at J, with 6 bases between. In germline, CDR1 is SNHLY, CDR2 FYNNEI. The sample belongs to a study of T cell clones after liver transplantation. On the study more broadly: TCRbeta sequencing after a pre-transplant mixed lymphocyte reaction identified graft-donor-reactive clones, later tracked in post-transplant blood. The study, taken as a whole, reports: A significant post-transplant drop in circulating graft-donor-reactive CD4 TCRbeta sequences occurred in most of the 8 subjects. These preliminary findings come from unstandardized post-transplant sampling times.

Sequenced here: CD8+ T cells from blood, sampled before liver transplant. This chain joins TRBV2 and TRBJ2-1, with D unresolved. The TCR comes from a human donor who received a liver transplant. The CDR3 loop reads CASGLNEQFF. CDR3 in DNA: TGTGCCAGCGGTTTGAATGAGCAGTTCTTC.